This passage covers 28 T cell receptor beta chains from one sample sequenced in a study of T cell responses to AZD1222 COVID-19 vaccine. This table comes from immunoSEQ multiplex PCR, and its TCRdb copy is limited to in-frame clones, with some not included. The table has 150,000 or so clones, 92% seen once. The sample in question was peripheral blood, obtained 28 days after the second AZD1222 dose. Receptors were obtained from an adult who received the AZD1222 COVID-19 vaccine.

This sequence joins TRBV25-1 and TRBJ1-1, with a weak D call TRBD1 (5 bases). Germline values: CDR1 MGHDK, CDR2 SYGVNS. This CDR3 region has 12 residues. Trimming stripped 4 bases from V and 5 bases from J, with 8 bases between. The CDR3: CASSAGGTEAFF. CDR3 sequence (DNA): TGTGCCAGCAGTGCCGGGGGGACTGAAGCTTTCTTT.

The rearrangement links TRBV27 to TRBJ1-1; no clear D. The V gene lost 11 bases and the J gene lost 0 bases, with 7 bases spanning the gap. Germline CDR1 is MNHEY and CDR2 is SMNVEV (reference sequence). CDR3 length: 11 amino acids. CDR3: CAVGMNTEAFF. CDR3 nucleotides: TGTGCCGTGGGGATGAACACTGAAGCTTTCTTT.

This rearrangement joins TRBV7-8 to TRBJ2-5; 10 bases map to TRBD1. Germline assignment: CDR1 SGHVS and CDR2 FQNEAQ. The ends lost 8 bases at V and 6 bases at J; junction bases unmatched: 12. The length of the CDR3 is 15 residues. The CDR3 loop is CASSTGDRGRKTQYF. The DNA for the CDR3 is TGTGCCAGCTCGACCGGGGACAGGGGACGAAAGACCCAGTACTTC.

The CDR3 sequence is CASSPGTGSFYGYTF. Written as DNA, the CDR3 is TGTGCCAGCAGTCCAGGGACGGGGTCCTTCTATGGCTACACCTTC. The gene calls are TRBV28 and TRBJ1-2; D is perhaps TRBD1 (5 bases). The germline V gene encodes CDR1 MDHEN and CDR2 SYDVKM. Trimming left V 5 bases short and J 4 bases short, with 17 bases between. CDR3 length equals 15 residues.

The chain employs TRBV29-1 and TRBJ1-3, with a tentative D call TRBD1 (6 bases). Germline lookup yields CDR1 SQVTM and CDR2 ANQGSEA. V lost 7 bases to trimming and J lost 7 bases, with 14 bases between them. This CDR3 has 12 amino acids. Here the CDR3 reads CSAGPTGNTIYF. CDR3 DNA sequence: TGCAGCGCCGGTCCCACAGGGAACACCATATATTTT.

This clone appeared once. The chain employs TRBV14 and TRBJ2-7; D not resolved. With 5 bases removed from V and 2 bases from J, the gap between germline ends came to 1 base. Germline V gives CDR1 SGHDN, CDR2 FVKESK. CDR3 size: 10 residues. DNA of the CDR3: TGTGCCAGCAGCACCTACGAGCAGTACTTC. Encoded protein: CASSTYEQYF.

The genes are TRBV4-3 and TRBJ1-1; 9 bases match TRBD1. Trimming removed 1 base from V and 0 bases from J; junction bases left unmatched: 3. The CDR3 spans 16 residues. Germline lookup yields CDR1 LGHNA and CDR2 YSLEER. The CDR3 sequence is CASSQGGQGLNTEAFF. The CDR3 DNA is TGCGCCAGCAGCCAAGGGGGACAGGGACTGAACACTGAAGCTTTCTTT.

This rearrangement joins TRBV7-9 to TRBJ1-1; D remains ambiguous. This CDR3 comprises 13 residues. The germline V and J ends were trimmed by 5 bases and 4 bases, with 11 bases remaining between them. Germline lookup yields CDR1 SEHNR and CDR2 FQNEAQ (reference sequence). This CDR3 is CASSPSWVTEAFF. CDR3 nucleotides: TGTGCCAGCAGCCCGAGCTGGGTCACTGAAGCTTTCTTT.

This chain connects TRBV10-3 to TRBJ2-2; either TRBD1 or TRBD2 may fit D (5 bases each). Looked up from germline, CDR1 is ENHRY and CDR2 is SYGVKD. The CDR3 spans 15 residues. Trimming stripped 2 bases from V and 6 bases from J, with 13 bases between. In DNA, the CDR3 is TGTGCCATCAGTGAGGGCTCCGGGACGGCCGGGGAGCTGTTTTTT. It specifies CAISEGSGTAGELFF.

The chain is built from TRBV5-6 and TRBJ2-2; 8 nucleotides agree with TRBD1. V lost 4 bases, J lost 1 base, and 6 bases stayed unmatched. The germline gives CDR1 SGHDT, CDR2 YYEEEE. The CDR3 extends over 16 amino acids. The CDR3 here is CASSALGQGNTGELFF. CDR3 coding DNA: TGTGCCAGCAGCGCCCTCGGACAGGGGAACACCGGGGAGCTGTTTTTT.

DNA of the CDR3: TGTGCCAGCACCCAAGGCGGCTACAAGAACACTGAAGCTTTCTTT. It encodes CASTQGGYKNTEAFF. This chain links TRBV28 with TRBJ1-1; no clear D gene. The CDR3 runs 15 residues. Per the germline V gene, CDR1 is MDHEN and CDR2 is SYDVKM. Trimming took off 7 bases at V and 1 base at J, with 16 bases between the two ends.

Comment on this clone: One junction end does not reproduce the germline sequence, and a read error may be involved. V is TRBV7-7 and J is TRBJ2-2, with D possibly matching TRBD2 (6 bases). Germline V lookup: CDR1 SSHAT, CDR2 FNYEAQ (reference sequence). There are 15 residues in the CDR3. As DNA, the CDR3 is TGTGCTAGCAGCCCGGGGGTGATGAACACCGGGGAGCTGTTTTTT. This sequence encodes CASSPGVMNTGELFF.

The genes are TRBV10-2 and TRBJ1-1; D uncertain. V was clipped by 8 bases and J by 3 bases, with 16 bases between them. Germline V gene sequence: CDR1 WSHSY, CDR2 SAAADI. The CDR3 totals 14 residues. The CDR3 region is CASRLRGEDTEAFF. The DNA for the CDR3 is TGCGCCAGCCGCCTCCGGGGTGAGGACACTGAAGCTTTCTTT.

A single count supports this clone. CDR3: CAWSPLAGYNEQFF. The CDR3 nucleotides read TGTGCCTGGAGTCCGCTAGCGGGGTACAATGAGCAGTTCTTC. The chain links TRBV30 to TRBJ2-1; 9 bases are a match to TRBD2. Germline loops: CDR1 GTSNPN, CDR2 SVGIG (reference sequence). The V segment lost 2 bases and the J segment 4 bases; nucleotides outside the gene matches: 3. The CDR3 runs 14 residues. Filled out from reference TRBV30 and TRBJ2-1, the complete variable domain reads SQTIHQWPATLVQPVGSPLSLECTVEGTSNPNLYWYRQAAGRGLQLLFYSVGIGQISSEVPQNLSASRPQDRQFILSSKKLLLSDSGFYLCAWSPLAGYNEQFFGPGTRLTVL.

This chain connects TRBV5-4 to TRBJ2-7; TRBD1 is a possible D gene (6 bases). CDR3 length: 14 residues. In germline, CDR1 is SGHNT, CDR2 YYREEE (reference sequence). V was cut by 5 bases and J by 6 bases, with 18 bases left in between. CDR3 DNA: TGTGCCAGCAGTCTTCGCAACAGGGCAGGCGAGCAGTACTTC. As protein: CASSLRNRAGEQYF.

The genes are TRBV3-1 (or the pseudogene TRBV3-2) and TRBJ2-2, with 7 positions matching TRBD1. This CDR3 region has 18 residues. From germline, CDR1 is LGHDT and CDR2 YNNKEL (reference sequence). The ends lost 1 base at V and 6 bases at J; junction bases unmatched: 14. The CDR3 DNA reads TGTGCCAGCAGCCAAGTCCTTGGAAAGGGGGCAGGGTCCGGGGAGCTGTTTTTT. Its translation is CASSQVLGKGAGSGELFF.

Here the CDR3 reads CASSLEAVENSPLHF. The CDR3 DNA reads TGCGCCAGCAGCTTGGAGGCGGTGGAGAATTCACCCCTCCACTTT. The chain recombines TRBV5-1 with TRBJ1-6, with D unclear. Trimming took 0 bases from V and 7 from J, leaving 11 bases between them. CDR1 is SGHRS and CDR2 is YFSETQ in the germline V gene. The CDR3 consists of 15 residues.

The DNA for the CDR3 is TGTGCTTCCGGGGCAGATCCGTTCTATGGCTACACCTTC. It yields the protein CASGADPFYGYTF. This chain connects TRBV12-3 or TRBV12-4 to TRBJ1-2; maybe TRBD1 (5 bases). The CDR3 runs to 13 residues.

The gene calls are TRBV30 and TRBJ1-1, with 10 bases identical to TRBD1. Germline V gives CDR1 GTSNPN, CDR2 SVGIG (reference sequence). V was pared by 5 bases and J by 5 bases, with 8 bases of the junction left unmatched. CDR3 length: 14 residues. CDR3 protein: CAWSWTGGRTEAFF. The CDR3 DNA follows: TGTGCCTGGTCCTGGACAGGGGGAAGGACTGAAGCTTTCTTT.

This chain joins TRBV7-2 and TRBJ2-7; D perhaps matches TRBD2 (6 bases). V was trimmed by 0 bases and J by 2 bases, leaving 11 bases between them. Germline CDR1 SGHTA, CDR2 FQGNSA. There are 15 residues in the CDR3. The CDR3 sequence: CASSLAGGGTYEQYF. As DNA, the CDR3 is TGTGCCAGCAGCTTAGCTGGGGGAGGAACCTACGAGCAGTACTTC. The full variable domain, completed using reference TRBV7-2 and TRBJ2-7, is GAGVSQSPSNKVTEKGKDVELRCDPISGHTALYWYRQSLGQGLEFLIYFQGNSAPDKSGLPSDRFSAERTGGSVSTLTIQRTQQEDSAVYLCASSLAGGGTYEQYFGPGTRLTVT.

The chain couples TRBV11-2 to TRBJ2-1; 10 nucleotides line up with TRBD1. V lost 5 bases, J lost 9 bases, and 13 bases stayed unmatched. The CDR3 loop spans 16 amino acids. From germline, CDR1 is SGHAT and CDR2 FQNNGV. The CDR3 DNA sequence: TGTGCCAGCAGCCCGATTGGGGACAGGGGTGGCGTTGAGCAGTTCTTC. Amino acids: CASSPIGDRGGVEQFF.

The V call is TRBV11-3, the J call TRBJ2-1; D is perhaps TRBD1 or TRBD2 (6 bases each). This CDR3 is built from 17 residues. V was cut by 4 bases and J by 7 bases, with 23 bases left in between. Germline V gives CDR1 SGHNT, CDR2 YENEEA. Written as DNA, the CDR3 is TGTGCCAGCAGCTCTGAGGGGGGCCCCGGGGGTTGGAATGAGCAGTTCTTC. This gives the protein CASSSEGGPGGWNEQFF.

The rearrangement uses TRBV28 and TRBJ1-2, with TRBD1 as a possible D gene (6 bases). CDR3 length: 12 amino acids. V lost 8 bases to trimming and J lost 4 bases, with 11 bases between them. CDR1 is MDHEN and CDR2 is SYDVKM in the germline V gene. The chain's CDR3 is CASSRGVYGYTF. DNA for the CDR3: TGTGCCAGCTCGAGGGGGGTCTATGGCTACACCTTC.

The chain joins TRBV6-5 to TRBJ2-7, with D tentatively TRBD2 (5 bases). The CDR3 contains 15 residues. The V gene lost 7 bases and the J gene lost 2 bases, with 18 bases spanning the gap. Germline V CDR1 and CDR2: MNHEY, SVGAGI. CDR3: CASTTKGVYPYEQYF. In nucleotides, the CDR3 is TGTGCCAGCACGACCAAGGGAGTCTATCCCTACGAGCAGTACTTC.

The chain has TRBV6-5 and TRBJ2-5; D remains ambiguous. V was pared by 2 bases and J by 4 bases, with 5 bases between. CDR1 MNHEY and CDR2 SVGAGI come from the germline V gene. This CDR3 contains 12 residues. The CDR3 coding sequence is TGTGCCAGCAGTTACACAAGAGAGACCCAGTACTTC. Its translation is CASSYTRETQYF.

This rearrangement joins TRBV5-4 to TRBJ2-2; 10 bases align to TRBD2. Unmatched junction bases numbered 3, after V lost 1 base and J lost 0 bases. The V gene's germline CDR1 is SGHNT and CDR2 YYREEE (reference sequence). This CDR3 has 17 amino acids. The CDR3 sequence: CASSLRAGGTNTGELFF. CDR3 sequence (DNA): TGTGCCAGCAGCTTGCGAGCGGGGGGGACGAACACCGGGGAGCTGTTTTTT. The full variable domain, with the rest looked up from reference TRBV5-4 and TRBJ2-2, is ETGVTQSPTHLIKTRGQQVTLRCSSQSGHNTVSWYQQALGQGPQFIFQYYREEENGRGNFPPRFSGLQFPNYSSELNVNALELDDSALYLCASSLRAGGTNTGELFFGEGSRLTVL.

The J gene is TRBJ1-5, the V gene TRBV6-1; no reliable D call. Germline V gene lookup returns CDR1 MNHNS and CDR2 SASEGT. There are 16 residues in the CDR3. V was pared by 2 bases and J by 0 bases, with 11 bases between. CDR3 sequence (DNA): TGTGCCAGCAGTGAATTAGGAGGTAATAGCAATCAGCCCCAGCATTTT. It specifies CASSELGGNSNQPQHF.

This rearrangement joins TRBV7-8 to TRBJ1-2, with TRBD1 identical over 9 bases. V shed 5 bases and J 6 bases; nucleotides not matched to a gene: 10. The germline gives CDR1 SGHVS, CDR2 FQNEAQ. This CDR3 is built from 15 residues. The CDR3 is CASSAVGQGRDGYTF. CDR3 nucleotide sequence: TGTGCCAGCAGCGCCGTGGGACAGGGTCGGGATGGCTACACCTTC.